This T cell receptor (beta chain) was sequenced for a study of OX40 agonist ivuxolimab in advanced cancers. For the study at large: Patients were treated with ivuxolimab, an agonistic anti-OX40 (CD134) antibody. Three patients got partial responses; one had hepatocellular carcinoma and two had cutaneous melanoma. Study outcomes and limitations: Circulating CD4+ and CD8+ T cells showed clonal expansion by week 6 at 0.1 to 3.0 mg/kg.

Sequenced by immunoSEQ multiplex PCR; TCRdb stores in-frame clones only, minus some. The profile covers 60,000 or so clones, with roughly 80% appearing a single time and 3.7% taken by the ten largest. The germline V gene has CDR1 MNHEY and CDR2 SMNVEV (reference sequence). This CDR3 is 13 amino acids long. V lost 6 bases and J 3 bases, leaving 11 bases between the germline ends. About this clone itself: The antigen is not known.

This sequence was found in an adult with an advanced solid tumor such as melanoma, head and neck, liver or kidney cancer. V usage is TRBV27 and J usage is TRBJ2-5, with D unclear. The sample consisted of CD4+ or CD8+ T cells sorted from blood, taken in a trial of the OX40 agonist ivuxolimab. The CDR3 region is CASRPALKETQYF. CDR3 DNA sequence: TGTGCCAGCAGGCCAGCCCTCAAAGAGACCCAGTACTTC.